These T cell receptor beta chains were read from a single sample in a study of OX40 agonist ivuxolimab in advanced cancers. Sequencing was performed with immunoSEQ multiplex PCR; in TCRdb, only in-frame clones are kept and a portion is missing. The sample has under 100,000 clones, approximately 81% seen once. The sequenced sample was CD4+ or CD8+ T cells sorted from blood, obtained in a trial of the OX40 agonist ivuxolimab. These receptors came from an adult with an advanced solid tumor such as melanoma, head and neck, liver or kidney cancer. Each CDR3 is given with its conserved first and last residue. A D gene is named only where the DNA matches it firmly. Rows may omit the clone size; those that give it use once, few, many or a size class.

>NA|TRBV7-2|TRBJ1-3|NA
CASSLVGPPGGNTIYF
TGTGCCAGCAGCTTAGTGGGTCCCCCGGGGGGAAACACCATATATTTT
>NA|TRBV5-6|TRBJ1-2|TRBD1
CASSGRTGDLYGYTF
TGTGCCAGCAGCGGGAGGACAGGCGATCTTTATGGCTACACCTTC
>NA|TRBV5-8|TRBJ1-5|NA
CASSHTGTSNQPQHF
TGTGCCAGCAGCCACACAGGGACTAGCAATCAGCCCCAGCATTTT
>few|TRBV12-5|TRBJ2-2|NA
CASGSTTGGELFF
TGTGCTAGTGGTTCGACAACAGGCGGGGAGCTGTTTTTT
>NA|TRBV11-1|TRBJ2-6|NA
CASSLDHSGANVLTF
TGTGCCAGCAGCTTAGACCACTCTGGGGCCAACGTCCTGACTTTC
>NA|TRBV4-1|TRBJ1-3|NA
CASSQGGTVANTIYF
TGCGCCAGCAGCCAAGGAGGAACAGTGGCAAACACCATATATTTT
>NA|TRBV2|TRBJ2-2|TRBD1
CASTGRTGGTGELFF
TGTGCCAGCACTGGTCGGACAGGCGGCACCGGGGAGCTGTTTTTT
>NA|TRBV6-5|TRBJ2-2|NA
CASSRRGAHTGELFF
TGTGCCAGCAGTCGCCGCGGGGCCCACACCGGGGAGCTGTTTTTT
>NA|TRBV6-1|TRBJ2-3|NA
CASSRGTSTDTQYF
TGTGCCAGCAGTCGCGGGACTAGCACAGATACGCAGTATTTT
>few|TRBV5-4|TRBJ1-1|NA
CASSLDTLGNTEAFF
TGTGCCAGCAGCTTAGACACCCTAGGGAACACTGAAGCTTTCTTT
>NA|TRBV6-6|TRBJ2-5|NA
CASSYQLGETQYF
TGTGCCAGCAGTTACCAGCTCGGGGAGACCCAGTACTTC